The present TCR beta chain was sequenced within a study of blood T cell repertoires in COVID-19. On the study more broadly: The United States, Italy and Spain provided the acute and convalescent COVID-19 samples. T cells, B-cell-depleted T cells, or PBMCs supplied cDNA or gDNA.

Repertoires were generated with immunoSEQ multiplex PCR, while TCRdb's copy carries only in-frame clones and drops some. This table has about 210,000 clones, 92% appearing once. Germline values: CDR1 SGHTA, CDR2 FQGTGA. V was shortened by 5 bases and J by 2 bases, with 11 bases between the two germline ends. The CDR3 sequence is 14 residues long. The sequencing sample was made of peripheral blood. V is TRBV7-3 and J is TRBJ2-3; D is perhaps TRBD1 (6 bases). The TCR comes from a man aged 25 to 40 with acute or convalescent COVID-19. The CDR3: CASSQDRYTDTQYF. As DNA, the CDR3 is TGTGCCAGCAGCCAGGACAGATACACAGATACGCAGTATTTT.